Listed below are T cell receptor beta chains from one sample, sequenced in a study of blood T cell repertoires in COVID-19. The table came from immunoSEQ multiplex PCR; TCRdb's copy has only in-frame clones and leaves some out. The sample shows 110,000 or so clones, just under 90% of them seen only once. The sequencing input was peripheral blood. The origin of the receptors is a woman in her 50s with acute or convalescent COVID-19. Each CDR3 is given with its conserved first and last residue. The D gene is left open where the match is weak. Some rows mark clone size as missing; the rest say once, few, many or name a class of expanded clone.

CAWGRGGSPLHF,TGTGCCTGGGGAAGAGGTGGTTCACCCCTCCACTTT,TRBV30,NA,TRBJ1-6,NA
CASSLDQAPYEQYF,TGTGCCAGCAGTTTAGACCAGGCCCCCTACGAGCAGTACTTC,TRBV27,NA,TRBJ2-7,NA
CASRFVGAPTEAFF,TGTGCCAGCAGGTTCGTGGGAGCCCCCACTGAAGCTTTCTTT,TRBV6-5,few,TRBJ1-1,NA
CASSLGGQNTEAFF,TGCGCCAGCAGCTTGGGGGGACAGAACACTGAAGCTTTCTTT,TRBV5-1,NA,TRBJ1-1,NA
CASSEDGGRNQPQHF,TGTGCCAGCAGTGAGGACGGGGGTCGCAATCAGCCCCAGCATTTT,TRBV6-2/TRBV6-3,NA,TRBJ1-5,NA
CASRVDYNTGELFF,TGCGCCAGCAGAGTGGACTACAACACCGGGGAGCTGTTTTTT,TRBV4-3,NA,TRBJ2-2,NA
CAWSVNGLNEKLFF,TGTGCCTGGAGTGTTAACGGTCTAAATGAAAAACTGTTTTTT,TRBV30,NA,TRBJ1-4,NA
CASSTDRVGETQYF,TGTGCCAGCAGTACCGACAGGGTAGGCGAGACCCAGTACTTC,TRBV11-3,NA,TRBJ2-5,TRBD1
CASRRDRGVNQPQHF,TGTGCCAGCAGGCGGGACAGGGGTGTCAATCAGCCCCAGCATTTT,TRBV6-5,NA,TRBJ1-5,TRBD1
CASRHRGFLDTEAFF,TGTGCCAGCAGACACCGAGGGTTTCTAGACACTGAAGCTTTCTTT,TRBV6-5,NA,TRBJ1-1,NA
CASRPELSAYGYTF,TGTGCCAGCAGACCCGAACTATCCGCCTATGGCTACACCTTC,TRBV14,NA,TRBJ1-2,NA
CASSGALEPQHF,TGTGCCAGCAGCGGAGCCCTCGAGCCCCAGCATTTT,TRBV12-3/TRBV12-4,NA,TRBJ1-5,NA
CASSQDRSGTRTTEAFF,TGTGCCAGCAGCCAAGATCGTAGCGGAACCCGTACCACTGAAGCTTTCTTT,TRBV4-2,NA,TRBJ1-1,NA
CASSLMDSRSSGNTIYF,TGTGCCAGCAGCTTGATGGACTCCCGGAGCTCTGGAAACACCATATATTTT,TRBV5-5,NA,TRBJ1-3,NA
CASSSGRAPSYNEQFF,TGTGCCAGCAGCAGCGGGAGGGCTCCCTCCTACAATGAGCAGTTCTTC,TRBV3-1/TRBV3-2,once,TRBJ2-1,TRBD2
CASSLRLAGSYEQYF,TGTGCCAGCAGCTTAAGACTAGCGGGCTCCTACGAGCAGTACTTC,TRBV7-8,NA,TRBJ2-7,TRBD2
CASRVGRRTSGSYNEQFF,TGTGCCAGCAGAGTGGGCCGTAGGACTAGCGGATCCTACAATGAGCAGTTCTTC,TRBV7-9,NA,TRBJ2-1,TRBD2
CAISEWLSEQFF,TGTGCCATCAGTGAGTGGCTTTCGGAGCAGTTCTTC,TRBV10-3,NA,TRBJ2-1,NA
CASSLAGTLGNTEAFF,TGTGCCAGCAGTCTAGCGGGGACACTAGGGAACACTGAAGCTTTCTTT,TRBV7-2,NA,TRBJ1-1,NA
CASSAQGYNEQFF,TGTGCCAGCAGCGCTCAGGGCTACAATGAGCAGTTCTTC,TRBV7-2,NA,TRBJ2-1,NA
CASSVPTSGGPLPDTQYF,TGTGCCAGCAGCGTCCCCACTAGCGGGGGGCCCCTCCCCGATACGCAGTATTTT,TRBV9,NA,TRBJ2-3,TRBD2
CASSLMGLHGYTF,TGTGCCAGCAGCCTGATGGGGCTTCATGGCTACACCTTC,TRBV5-5,NA,TRBJ1-2,NA